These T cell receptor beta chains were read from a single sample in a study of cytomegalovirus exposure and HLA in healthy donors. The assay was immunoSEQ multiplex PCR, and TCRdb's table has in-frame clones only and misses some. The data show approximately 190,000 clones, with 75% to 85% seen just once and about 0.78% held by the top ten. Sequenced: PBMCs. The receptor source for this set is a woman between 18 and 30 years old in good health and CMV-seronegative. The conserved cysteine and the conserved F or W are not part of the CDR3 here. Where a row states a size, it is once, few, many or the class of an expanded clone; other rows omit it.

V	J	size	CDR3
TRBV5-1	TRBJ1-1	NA	ASSLSEAF
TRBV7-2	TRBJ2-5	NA	ASSHTERAGGVTETQY
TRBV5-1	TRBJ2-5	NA	ASSLANQETQY
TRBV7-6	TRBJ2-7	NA	ASSLEGAISEQY
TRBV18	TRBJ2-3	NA	ASSPLLAGAPDTQY
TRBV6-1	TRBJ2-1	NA	ASRAGLANNEQF
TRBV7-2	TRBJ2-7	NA	ASSETSSLEQY
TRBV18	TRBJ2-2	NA	ASSRTVGTGELF
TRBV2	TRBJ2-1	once	ALAGGLFYEQF
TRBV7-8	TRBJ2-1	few	ASSLAGRNEQF
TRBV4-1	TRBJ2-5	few	ASSRGLADGETQY
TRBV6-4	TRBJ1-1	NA	ASLEFGNTEAF
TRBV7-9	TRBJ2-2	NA	ASSGTATGELF
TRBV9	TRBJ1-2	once	ASSVTGGGGYT
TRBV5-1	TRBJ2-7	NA	ASSLSSAGGPYEQY
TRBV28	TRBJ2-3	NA	ASSSTSGRTDTQY
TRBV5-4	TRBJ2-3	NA	ASSLAQRQGTDTQY
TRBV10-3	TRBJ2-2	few	AISEWAPGELF
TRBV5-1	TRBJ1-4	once	ASSLVPGANEKLF
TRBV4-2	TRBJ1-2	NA	ASSQDRGAPYGYT
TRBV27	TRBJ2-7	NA	ASSPLTAVGFEQY
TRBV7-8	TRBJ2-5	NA	ASSLEESSGGALETQY
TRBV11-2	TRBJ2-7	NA	ASSPGTLYEQY
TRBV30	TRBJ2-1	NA	AWSVRYNEQF
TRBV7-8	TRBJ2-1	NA	ASSSLGTSGNNEQF
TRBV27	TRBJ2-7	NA	ASSFLDSYEQY
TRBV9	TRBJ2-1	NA	ASSVVAGPYNEQF
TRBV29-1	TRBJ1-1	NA	SVEDPSQEAF
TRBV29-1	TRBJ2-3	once	SVEDPSGYTDTQY
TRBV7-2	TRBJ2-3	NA	ASSFHQGTDTQY
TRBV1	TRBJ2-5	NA	TSSQEGGDVETQY
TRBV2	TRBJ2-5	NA	ASSKDTRTQETQY
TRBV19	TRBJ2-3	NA	ASSIWGVADTQY
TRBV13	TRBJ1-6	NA	ASSLRGGESPLH
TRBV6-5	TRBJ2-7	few	ASSSLTSGVPYEQY
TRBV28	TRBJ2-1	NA	ASSMLAGGNNEQF
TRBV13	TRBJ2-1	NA	ASSLREAGNEQF
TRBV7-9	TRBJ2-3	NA	SSSLPDTQY
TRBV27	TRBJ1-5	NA	ASSSGSHRQPQH
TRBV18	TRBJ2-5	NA	ASSPGLAGGTYQETQY
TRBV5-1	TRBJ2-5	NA	ASSLASRETQY
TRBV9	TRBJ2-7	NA	ASSVGVGTSGTQWDEQY
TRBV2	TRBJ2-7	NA	ASSALVGQGNEQY
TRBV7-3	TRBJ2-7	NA	ASSLMGTSGSYEQY
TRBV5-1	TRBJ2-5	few	ASSWTGQETQY